The 22 T cell receptor beta chains in this list originate from one sample, sequenced in a study of T cell responses to AZD1222 COVID-19 vaccine. This table comes from immunoSEQ multiplex PCR, and its TCRdb copy is limited to in-frame clones, with some not included. The data contain more than 110,000 clones, 80% to 95% of them singletons. Sequenced material: peripheral blood, taken on day 0 of AZD1222 vaccination. Receptor source: an adult in good health.

The chain uses TRBV11-2 and TRBJ2-5; D may correspond to TRBD1 or TRBD2 (6 bases each). V lost 4 bases and J lost 2, with 11 bases in between. Germline V gene sequence: CDR1 SGHAT, CDR2 FQNNGV. The length of the CDR3 is 14 residues. CDR3 in amino acids: CASSSRGRQETQYF. CDR3 DNA sequence: TGTGCCAGCAGCTCCCGGGGGCGGCAAGAGACCCAGTACTTC.

The rearrangement links TRBV4-3 to TRBJ2-5; 7 nucleotides line up with TRBD1. This CDR3 has 13 amino acids. CDR1 and CDR2 from the germline V gene are LGHNA and YSLEER. V gave up 4 bases and J gave up 4 bases; unmatched junction bases: 3. CDR3: CASSLDRVETQYF. The CDR3 bases are TGCGCCAGCAGCCTAGACAGGGTAGAGACCCAGTACTTC.

The genes are TRBV7-9 and TRBJ1-3, with unresolved D. Between the trimmed V and J ends, which lost 3 bases and 4 bases, there was a span of 4 bases. CDR1 is SEHNR and CDR2 is FQNEAQ in the germline V gene (reference sequence). The CDR3 is 12 residues long. This CDR3 is CASSFAGNTIYF. In nucleotides, the CDR3 is TGTGCCAGCAGCTTTGCCGGAAACACCATATATTTT.

The chain carries TRBV5-1 and TRBJ2-1; D is uncertain. V gave up 2 bases and J gave up 6 bases, with 12 bases separating them. The germline V gene has CDR1 SGHRS and CDR2 YFSETQ. The CDR3 extends over 14 amino acids. The CDR3 protein is CASSLPGSANEQFF. In DNA, the CDR3 is TGCGCCAGCAGCTTACCGGGCTCGGCCAATGAGCAGTTCTTC.

This chain connects TRBV6-2 or TRBV6-3 to TRBJ2-5, with 7 bases fitting TRBD1. The V and J ends lost 0 bases and 5 bases, in that order; junction bases with no gene match: 9. The germline CDR1 and CDR2 sequences are MNHEY and SVGEGT. The CDR3 runs 16 residues. CDR3 DNA sequence: TGTGCCAGCAGTTACTCGATCGGGACAGCAGGGGAGACCCAGTACTTC. The encoded protein is CASSYSIGTAGETQYF.

The rearrangement links TRBV10-3 to TRBJ2-1; TRBD1 matches 12 bases. V lost 8 bases and J lost 7; bases outside the gene matches: 6. This CDR3 comprises 14 residues. The germline V gene has CDR1 ENHRY and CDR2 SYGVKD. The CDR3 is CAIRGTGGGNEQFF. The CDR3 DNA sequence: TGTGCCATCCGGGGGACAGGGGGCGGGAATGAGCAGTTCTTC.

This sequence joins TRBV19 and TRBJ2-3; D remains ambiguous. Trimming stripped 6 bases from V and 4 bases from J, with 26 bases between. CDR1 and CDR2 from the germline V gene are LNHDA and SQIVND (reference sequence). This CDR3 is 18 amino acids long. CDR3 in amino acids: CASSTTPSRQAKPDTQYF. The CDR3 nucleotides are TGTGCCAGTAGCACCACGCCCAGCCGCCAAGCAAAACCAGATACGCAGTATTTT.

The sample holds one count of this clone. The chain recombines TRBV9 with TRBJ2-3, with 10 bases aligning to TRBD2. Unmatched junction bases numbered 2, after V lost 3 bases and J lost 4 bases. CDR1 is SGDLS, CDR2 YYNGEE, per germline. The CDR3 totals 14 residues. DNA of the CDR3: TGTGCCAGCAGCGGAACTAGCGGGGCAGATACGCAGTATTTT. Translated: CASSGTSGADTQYF. Variable domain in full (rest from reference TRBV9 and TRBJ2-3): DSGVTQTPKHLITATGQRVTLRCSPRSGDLSVYWYQQSLDQGLQFLIQYYNGEERAKGNILERFSAQQFPDLHSELNLSSLELGDSALYFCASSGTSGADTQYFGPGTRLTVL.

V is TRBV28 and J is TRBJ1-1; TRBD1 matches at 7 bases. From germline, CDR1 is MDHEN and CDR2 SYDVKM. The V gene end was trimmed by 8 bases and the J gene end by 6 bases; junction bases not matched to a gene: 3. There are 11 residues in the CDR3. Here the CDR3 reads CASSGGPEAFF. Written as DNA, the CDR3 is TGTGCCAGCTCAGGGGGTCCTGAAGCTTTCTTT.

The chain combines TRBV9 with TRBJ2-7, with TRBD2 as a possible D gene (6 bases). The CDR3 has 15 residues. Germline CDR1 reads SGDLS; CDR2 reads YYNGEE. V was clipped by 3 bases and J by 0 bases, with 13 bases between them. CDR3: CASSAWDGSSYEQYF. Written as DNA, the CDR3 is TGTGCCAGCAGCGCTTGGGACGGGAGCTCCTACGAGCAGTACTTC.

V usage is TRBV19 and J usage is TRBJ1-2; D not resolved. The germline V and J ends were trimmed by 5 bases and 3 bases, with 7 bases remaining between them. The CDR3 runs 12 residues. Germline V CDR1 and CDR2: LNHDA, SQIVND (reference sequence). The CDR3 spells CASSRVDYGYTF. CDR3 coding DNA: TGTGCCAGTAGTCGTGTGGACTATGGCTACACCTTC.

The chain links TRBV30 to TRBJ1-5; D gene uncertain. The CDR3 totals 12 residues. CDR1 is GTSNPN and CDR2 is SVGIG in the germline V gene (reference sequence). V gave up 0 bases and J gave up 5 bases, with 5 bases separating them. The CDR3 is CAWSVRYQPQHF. CDR3 in DNA: TGTGCCTGGAGTGTACGATATCAGCCCCAGCATTTT.

V gene TRBV5-1 combines with J gene TRBJ1-2; D is uncertain. The CDR3 is 13 residues long. Germline V gene sequence: CDR1 SGHRS, CDR2 YFSETQ. V dropped 2 bases and J dropped 3 bases, with 8 bases sitting between them. The chain's CDR3 is CASSFQDDYGYTF. CDR3 nucleotide sequence: TGCGCCAGCAGCTTCCAGGACGACTATGGCTACACCTTC.

The chain is built from TRBV5-1 and TRBJ1-2, with 10 bases matching TRBD1. Germline V lookup: CDR1 SGHRS, CDR2 YFSETQ. The CDR3 runs 15 residues. V gave up 2 bases and J gave up 3 bases; unmatched junction bases: 4. The CDR3 protein is CASSLRQGAHYGYTF. DNA of the CDR3: TGCGCCAGCAGCTTAAGACAGGGGGCTCACTATGGCTACACCTTC.

The gene calls are TRBV2 and TRBJ1-2; no firm D call. Germline CDR1 SNHLY, CDR2 FYNNEI. This CDR3 has 15 residues. Trimming left V 3 bases short and J 1 base short, with 12 bases between. The CDR3 DNA is TGTGCCAGCAGTGATGGACGAAGTATTAACTATGGCTACACCTTC. Encoded protein: CASSDGRSINYGYTF.

A single count supports this clone. The gene calls are TRBV10-1 and TRBJ1-1; 7 bases match TRBD1. Trimming took 4 bases from V and 10 from J; bases not matched to a gene: 6. CDR1 and CDR2 (germline): WNHNN, SYGVQD (reference sequence). This CDR3 spans 12 amino acids. The CDR3 DNA is TGCGCCAGCAGTGGACAGGGAGGGACAGCTTTCTTT. Its translation: CASSGQGGTAFF.

The rearrangement links TRBV4-3 to TRBJ1-1, with 7 bases fitting TRBD1. Germline lookup yields CDR1 LGHNA and CDR2 YSLEER. V shed 2 bases, J shed 0 bases, and the junction held 3 bases outside the gene matches. This CDR3 has 15 residues. CDR3 region: CASSQSDRVNTEAFF. Here the CDR3 DNA reads TGCGCCAGCAGCCAATCCGACAGGGTGAACACTGAAGCTTTCTTT.

V usage is TRBV7-8 and J usage is TRBJ1-2, with D tentatively TRBD1 (5 bases). Trimming took 4 bases from V and 1 from J, leaving 13 bases between them. CDR3 length equals 15 residues. Germline values: CDR1 SGHVS, CDR2 FQNEAQ. CDR3 bases: TGTGCCAGCAGCTCGGGACCAGGCGGTAACTATGGCTACACCTTC. Amino acid sequence: CASSSGPGGNYGYTF.

V usage is TRBV7-9 and J usage is TRBJ2-2; D perhaps matches TRBD2 (6 bases). V shed 1 base and J shed 6 bases, with 18 bases lying between them. The germline V gene encodes CDR1 SEHNR and CDR2 FQNEAQ (reference sequence). This CDR3 has 17 residues. CDR3 nucleotides: TGTGCCAGCAGCTTAGGTTCCCACCTCGGGGGATCCGGGGAGCTGTTTTTT. Translating gives CASSLGSHLGGSGELFF. Complete variable domain (other parts from reference TRBV7-9 and TRBJ2-2): DTGVSQNPRHKITKRGQNVTFRCDPISEHNRLYWYRQTLGQGPEFLTYFQNEAQLEKSRLLSDRFSAERPKGSFSTLEIQRTEQGDSAMYLCASSLGSHLGGSGELFFGEGSRLTVL.

The rearrangement joins TRBV11-2 to TRBJ1-2; 7 bases fit TRBD1. The V and J ends lost 6 bases and 5 bases, in that order; junction bases with no gene match: 12. Per germline, CDR1 SGHAT and CDR2 FQNNGV. The CDR3 loop spans 15 amino acids. CDR3 sequence: CASSPPEGQIYGYTF. CDR3 DNA: TGTGCCAGCAGTCCGCCCGAGGGACAGATTTATGGCTACACCTTC.

V gene TRBV19 combines with J gene TRBJ2-7, with 7 bases that match TRBD2. V shed 3 bases, J shed 5 bases, and the junction held 10 bases outside the gene matches. This CDR3 region has 15 residues. Germline V lookup: CDR1 LNHDA, CDR2 SQIVND (reference sequence). CDR3 sequence (DNA): TGTGCCAGTAGTATTTTGGGGGAGGGCCACAACGAGCAGTACTTC. Its protein product is CASSILGEGHNEQYF.

This clone was seen once. The genes are TRBV5-1 and TRBJ2-7; TRBD2 aligns across 7 bases. V lost 7 bases, J lost 0 bases, and 7 bases stayed unmatched. CDR1 and CDR2 from the germline V gene are SGHRS and YFSETQ. This CDR3 is built from 14 residues. The CDR3 DNA reads as TGCGCCAGCTCCCGACTAGCTGGCTCCTACGAGCAGTACTTC. As protein: CASSRLAGSYEQYF. The complete variable domain, with remaining parts taken from reference TRBV5-1 and TRBJ2-7, reads KAGVTQTPRYLIKTRGQQVTLSCSPISGHRSVSWYQQTPGQGLQFLFEYFSETQRNKGNFPGRFSGRQFSNSRSEMNVSTLELGDSALYLCASSRLAGSYEQYFGPGTRLTVT.